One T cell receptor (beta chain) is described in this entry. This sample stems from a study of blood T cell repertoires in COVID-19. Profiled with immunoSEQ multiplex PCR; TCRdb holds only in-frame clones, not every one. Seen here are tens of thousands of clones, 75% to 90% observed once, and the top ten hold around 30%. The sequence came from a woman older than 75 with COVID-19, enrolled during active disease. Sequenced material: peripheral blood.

The DNA of the CDR3 is TGTGCCACCATAGGACAGGGGATATATGGCTACACCTTC. Residues: CATIGQGIYGYTF. This chain connects TRBV19 to TRBJ1-2, with TRBD1 identical over 9 bases. The germline V gene has CDR1 LNHDA and CDR2 SQIVND (reference sequence). The CDR3 is 13 amino acids. J gave up 5 bases and V 10 bases, and 8 bases lay outside the gene matches.